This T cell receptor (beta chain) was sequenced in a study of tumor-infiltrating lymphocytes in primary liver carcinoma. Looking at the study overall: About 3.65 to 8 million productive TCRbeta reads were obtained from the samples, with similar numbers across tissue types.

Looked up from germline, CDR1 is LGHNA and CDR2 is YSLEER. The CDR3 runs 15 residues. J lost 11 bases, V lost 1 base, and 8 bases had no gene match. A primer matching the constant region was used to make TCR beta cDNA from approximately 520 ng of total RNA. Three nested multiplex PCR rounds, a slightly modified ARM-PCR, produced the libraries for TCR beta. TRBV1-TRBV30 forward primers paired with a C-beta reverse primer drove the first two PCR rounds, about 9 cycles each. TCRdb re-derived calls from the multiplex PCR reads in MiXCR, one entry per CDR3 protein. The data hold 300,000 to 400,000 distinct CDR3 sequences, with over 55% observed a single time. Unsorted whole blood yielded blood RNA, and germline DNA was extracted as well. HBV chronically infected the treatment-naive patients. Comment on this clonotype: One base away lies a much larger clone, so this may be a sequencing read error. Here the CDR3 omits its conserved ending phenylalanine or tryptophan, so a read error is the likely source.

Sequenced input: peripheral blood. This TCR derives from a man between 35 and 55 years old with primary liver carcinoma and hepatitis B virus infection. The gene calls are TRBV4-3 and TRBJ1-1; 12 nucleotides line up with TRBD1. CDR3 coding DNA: TGCGCCAGCAGCCAAGGGGGGACAGGGGGCGTCATGGCTTTCCTT. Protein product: CASSQGGTGGVMAFL.